This T cell receptor beta chain was observed in a study of beta chain features in type 1 diabetes. Background on the study: Researchers looked at fewer than 110 million sorted cells across all samples.

Germline CDR1 reads LNHDA; CDR2 reads SQIVND (reference sequence). This CDR3 is 17 amino acids long. The V segment lost 3 bases and the J segment 3 bases; nucleotides outside the gene matches: 13. Expressed TCRB transcripts were sequenced after all isolated RNA was converted to cDNA. Sequencing used immunoSEQ multiplex PCR; TCRdb keeps in-frame clones, though not all of them. Counted here are about 240,000 clones, over 11% occurring once; the ten biggest clones make up 0.019%. Points from the study as a whole: TCRB CDR3s from Type 1 diabetes patients were moderately but significantly shorter in all four CD4+ subsets.

Notes on this clone: Antigen unknown.

The chain combines TRBV19 with TRBJ2-7; 8 bases are shared with TRBD1. The receptor comes from a man between 25 and 39 years old with type 1 diabetes. The specimen was naive CD4+ T cells from blood. CDR3 nucleotide sequence: TGTGCCAGTAGTATCCGGGACAGGCCCGAGGGGGACTACGAGCAGTACTTC. It specifies CASSIRDRPEGDYEQYF.